This T cell receptor beta chain is drawn from a study of blood T cell repertoires in COVID-19. CDR1 and CDR2 (germline): MDHEN, SYDVKM. CDR3 length equals 15 residues. The V gene lost 6 bases and the J gene lost 3 bases, with 14 bases spanning the gap. Here immunoSEQ multiplex PCR was the method, and the copy in TCRdb shows in-frame clones only, minus some. The data contain almost 250,000 clones, more than 85% of them singletons. The receptor comes from a woman between 25 and 40 years old who had recovered from COVID-19. The gene calls are TRBV28 and TRBJ1-4, with D possibly TRBD1 on 6 matching bases. The source material was PBMCs or T cells enriched from blood (not recorded which). CDR3 residues: CASSFNRVSNEKLFF. The CDR3 DNA is TGTGCCAGCAGCTTCAACAGGGTCTCTAATGAAAAACTGTTTTTT.